This paragraph covers one T cell receptor beta chain sequence. CDR1 is LNHDA, CDR2 SQIVND, per germline (reference sequence). This CDR3 spans 17 amino acids. V was cut by 5 bases and J by 4 bases, with 21 bases left in between. The sample comes from a study of T cell changes during pregnancy in multiple sclerosis. The repertoire was sequenced with immunoSEQ multiplex PCR; TCRdb's copy has only in-frame clones and lacks some. The sample holds roughly 110,000 clones; roughly nine tenths are singletons and the top ten take 1.6%. Sequencing used peripheral blood, obtained before pregnancy. J is TRBJ2-1 and V is TRBV19, with D possibly being TRBD1 (6 bases). This receptor was identified in a female donor with multiple sclerosis, enrolled in a pregnancy study. The CDR3 DNA sequence: TGTGCCAGTAGTCCAAGGACAGTCCGGGAAGGGTACAATGAGCAGTTCTTC. Its translation is CASSPRTVREGYNEQFF.